The rows below give T cell receptor beta chains drawn from one sample of a study of blood T cell repertoires in COVID-19. TCRdb's table, derived via immunoSEQ multiplex PCR, lists solely in-frame clones and lacks some. The sample has some 78,000 clones, about 91% seen once. Source material: peripheral blood. These receptors were obtained from a man between 65 and 79 years old with active or convalescent COVID-19. CDR3s include the opening cysteine and the closing phenylalanine or tryptophan. D genes are given only for firm matches. Expanded clones get a size class; other rows say once, few or many, or leave the size out.

V gene	clone size	J gene	D gene	CDR3 protein	CDR3 DNA
TRBV5-1	NA	TRBJ2-7	TRBD2	CASSLDPSSGGAGEQYF	TGCGCCAGCAGCTTGGATCCCAGTAGCGGGGGGGCCGGTGAGCAGTACTTC
TRBV5-4	NA	TRBJ2-2	NA	CASSFQWQTGELFF	TGTGCCAGCAGCTTCCAGTGGCAGACCGGGGAGCTGTTTTTT
TRBV5-1	once	TRBJ2-5	NA	CASSLQTGQETQYF	TGCGCCAGCAGCTTACAGACAGGTCAAGAGACCCAGTACTTC
TRBV27	NA	TRBJ1-2	TRBD1	CASSLGQGRDGYTF	TGTGCCAGCAGTTTAGGACAGGGTAGGGATGGCTACACCTTC
TRBV7-2	NA	TRBJ1-2	TRBD1	CASSIRQGMGYTF	TGTGCCAGCAGCATCCGACAGGGGATGGGCTACACCTTC
TRBV9	NA	TRBJ2-7	TRBD2	CASSVSGGLTYEQYF	TGTGCCAGCAGCGTAAGCGGGGGACTGACCTACGAGCAGTACTTC
TRBV11-2	NA	TRBJ2-5	NA	CASTDGHYQETQYF	TGTGCCAGCACCGACGGACACTACCAAGAGACCCAGTACTTC
TRBV9	NA	TRBJ2-1	NA	CASSVGPSFHEQFF	TGTGCCAGCAGCGTAGGCCCTAGCTTCCATGAGCAGTTCTTC
TRBV6-1	NA	TRBJ1-1	NA	CASSEAGGLNTEAFF	TGTGCCAGCAGTGAAGCAGGGGGACTGAACACTGAAGCTTTCTTT
TRBV5-1	NA	TRBJ1-1	NA	CASSLGVTLNTEAFF	TGCGCCAGCAGCTTGGGAGTCACCTTGAACACTGAAGCTTTCTTT
TRBV6-5	NA	TRBJ1-2	TRBD1	CASRLTGVLGYGYTF	TGTGCCAGCAGGCTGACAGGGGTATTAGGGTATGGCTACACCTTC
TRBV10-3	NA	TRBJ1-3	TRBD1	CAISGTGARIVGNTIYF	TGTGCCATCAGTGGGACAGGGGCCCGGATTGTTGGAAACACCATATATTTT
TRBV9	NA	TRBJ1-6	NA	CASSPSDSNNSPLHF	TGTGCCAGCAGCCCCTCGGACAGTAATAATTCACCCCTCCACTTT
TRBV7-6	few	TRBJ1-3	NA	CASSSYPRGSGNTIYF	TGTGCCAGCAGCTCCTACCCCAGGGGATCTGGAAACACCATATATTTT
TRBV18	NA	TRBJ2-1	TRBD2	CASSPPLAGGLRNEQFF	TGTGCCAGCTCACCACCCCTAGCGGGGGGGCTAAGAAATGAGCAGTTCTTC
TRBV5-1	NA	TRBJ2-7	TRBD2	CASSRGGVVYEQYF	TGCGCCAGCAGTCGGGGGGGTGTCGTCTACGAGCAGTACTTC
TRBV5-6	NA	TRBJ1-1	NA	CASSLLTGMNTEAFF	TGTGCCAGCAGCCTACTGACAGGAATGAACACTGAAGCTTTCTTT
TRBV6-5	NA	TRBJ1-5	TRBD1	CASMWQGGQPQHF	TGTGCCAGCATGTGGCAGGGGGGTCAGCCCCAGCATTTT
TRBV4-3	NA	TRBJ1-1	TRBD1	CASSQDPGGFTEAFF	TGCGCCAGCAGCCAAGACCCAGGGGGCTTCACTGAAGCTTTCTTT
TRBV4-2	NA	TRBJ2-7	NA	CASSQASSYEQYF	TGTGCCAGCAGCCAAGCCTCCTCCTACGAGCAGTACTTC
TRBV7-9	once	TRBJ2-3	NA	CASSGTQSTDTQYF	TGTGCCAGCAGCGGGACACAAAGCACAGATACGCAGTATTTT
TRBV30	few	TRBJ1-2	NA	CAFSEAGEGYTF	TGTGCCTTCAGCGAGGCAGGGGAAGGCTACACCTTC
TRBV12-3/TRBV12-4	NA	TRBJ1-2	TRBD1	CASRKGQLYGYTF	TGTGCCAGCAGAAAGGGACAGTTATATGGCTACACCTTC
TRBV18	NA	TRBJ1-1	TRBD1	CASSPVGTGDNTEAFF	TGTGCCAGCTCACCAGTCGGGACAGGCGACAACACTGAAGCTTTCTTT
TRBV9	NA	TRBJ2-3	NA	CASSGGNTDTQYF	TGTGCCAGCAGCGGCGGAAACACAGATACGCAGTATTTT
TRBV4-3	NA	TRBJ1-2	TRBD1	CASSHEGQGYNYGYTF	TGCGCCAGCAGCCACGAGGGACAGGGTTATAACTATGGCTACACCTTC
TRBV5-6	few	TRBJ1-1	NA	CASSLVGGNTEAFF	TGTGCCAGCAGCTTGGTAGGGGGGAACACTGAAGCTTTCTTT
TRBV11-2	few	TRBJ1-2	TRBD1	CASSAGQGTTNYGYTF	TGTGCCAGCAGCGCGGGACAGGGTACGACTAACTATGGCTACACCTTC
TRBV5-4	once	TRBJ1-2	TRBD1	CASSLQDRAHGYTF	TGTGCCAGCAGCTTGCAGGACAGGGCCCATGGCTACACCTTC
TRBV5-6	NA	TRBJ2-4	NA	CASSSRGLAKNIQYF	TGTGCCAGCAGCTCCAGGGGTCTAGCCAAAAACATTCAGTACTTC
TRBV9	NA	TRBJ2-7	TRBD2	CASSAESHGGAYEQYF	TGTGCCAGCAGCGCGGAGAGTCACGGGGGGGCCTACGAGCAGTACTTC
TRBV7-3	NA	TRBJ2-7	NA	CASSPYQDSYEQYF	TGTGCCAGCAGCCCTTACCAGGATTCCTACGAGCAGTACTTC
TRBV2	NA	TRBJ2-2	NA	CASRNRAPGELFF	TGTGCCAGCAGGAACAGGGCCCCCGGGGAGCTGTTTTTT
TRBV12-3/TRBV12-4	once	TRBJ1-2	TRBD1	CASSNRDRNTF	TGTGCCAGCAGTAACCGGGACAGGAACACCTTC
TRBV7-2	NA	TRBJ1-2	TRBD1	CASSLDQGARGYTF	TGTGCCAGCAGCTTAGATCAGGGGGCGCGAGGCTACACCTTC
TRBV7-2	NA	TRBJ2-5	TRBD2	CASSLASAGGSGPQYF	TGTGCCAGCAGCTTAGCGTCAGCGGGGGGGTCCGGCCCCCAGTACTTC
TRBV5-1	once	TRBJ2-1	NA	CASSLDSRNNEQFF	TGCGCCAGCAGCTTGGATTCCAGGAACAATGAGCAGTTCTTC
TRBV28	NA	TRBJ1-5	NA	CASLTHSNQPQHF	TGTGCCAGCCTTACTCATAGCAATCAGCCCCAGCATTTT
TRBV19	NA	TRBJ2-1	NA	CASSIALRGTNEQFF	TGTGCCAGTAGTATTGCGCTCAGGGGTACGAATGAGCAGTTCTTC
TRBV18	NA	TRBJ1-6	TRBD1	CASSGGDRGRNSPLHF	TGTGCCAGCTCAGGGGGGGACAGGGGGCGTAATTCACCCCTCCACTTT
TRBV7-2	NA	TRBJ1-2	NA	CASSPDSTNYGYTF	TGTGCCAGCAGCCCTGACAGTACTAACTATGGCTACACCTTC
TRBV5-1	NA	TRBJ2-7	NA	CASSLEGGALAEQYF	TGCGCCAGCAGCCTTGAGGGGGGGGCACTTGCCGAGCAGTACTTC
TRBV27	once	TRBJ1-2	TRBD1	CASSLRLRDRGLYGYTF	TGTGCCAGCAGTCTAAGGCTCCGGGACAGGGGTTTGTATGGCTACACCTTC
TRBV4-1	NA	TRBJ2-7	TRBD1	CASSQGGTGYYEQYF	TGCGCCAGCAGCCAAGGGGGGACAGGGTATTACGAGCAGTACTTC
TRBV19	NA	TRBJ1-4	NA	CASSAAGEATNEKLFF	TGTGCCAGTAGTGCGGCAGGGGAAGCAACTAATGAAAAACTGTTTTTT
TRBV4-3	once	TRBJ2-1	NA	CASSHVTTIERHNEQFF	TGCGCCAGCAGCCATGTTACAACTATCGAAAGGCACAATGAGCAGTTCTTC
TRBV3-1/TRBV3-2	NA	TRBJ2-7	TRBD1	CASSQGTGDEQYF	TGTGCCAGCAGCCAGGGGACAGGGGACGAGCAGTACTTC
TRBV29-1	NA	TRBJ2-7	NA	CSVGRLFLYEQYF	TGCAGCGTTGGCAGGCTGTTTCTGTACGAGCAGTACTTC